Sequencing of this T cell receptor (beta chain) was carried out in a study of T cells in Graves' hyperthyroidism and ophthalmopathy. Study overall: Peripheral blood was taken when the disease was first diagnosed, before any treatment began.

Remarks on this clonotype: Its antigen is as yet unknown.

Researchers barred patients who had uncontrolled infection, other autoimmune disease, pregnancy or lactation. The CDR3 totals 16 residues. Germline V CDR1 and CDR2: MGHRA, YSYEKL. V shed 1 base, J shed 3 bases, and the junction held 5 bases outside the gene matches. TCR beta CDR3 region amplification was performed from RNA transcripts. The HTBI primer set drove a first-round RT-PCR of the TCR CDR3. TCRdb re-derived calls from the multiplex PCR reads in MiXCR, one entry per CDR3 protein. The data contain about 640,000 distinct CDR3 sequences, around 21% of them seen just once; the ten biggest clones take up 30% to 40%. Study-wide results and limits: For ophthalmopathy, model prediction preceded onset by a median about 6 months. Researchers found most expanded thyroid clonotypes above 0.001 in blood as well.

This TCR derives from a man aged 25-45 years with Graves' ophthalmopathy. V is TRBV4-1 and J is TRBJ2-7; TRBD2 matches 11 bases. The specimen was blood. The CDR3 here is CASSQVTGTSGYEQYF. The CDR3, as DNA: TGCGCCAGCAGCCAAGTAACCGGGACTAGCGGCTACGAGCAGTACTTC.